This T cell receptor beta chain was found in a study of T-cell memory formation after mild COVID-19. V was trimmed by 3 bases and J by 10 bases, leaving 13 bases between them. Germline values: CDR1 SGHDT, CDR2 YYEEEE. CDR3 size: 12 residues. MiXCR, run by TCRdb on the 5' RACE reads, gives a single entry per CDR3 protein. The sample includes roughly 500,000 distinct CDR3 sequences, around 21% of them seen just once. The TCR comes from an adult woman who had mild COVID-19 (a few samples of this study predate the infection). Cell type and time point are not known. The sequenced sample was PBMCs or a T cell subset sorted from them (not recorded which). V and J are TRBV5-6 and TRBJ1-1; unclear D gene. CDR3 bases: TGTGCCAGCAGCTGGGATCTAGGCGGAGCTTTCTTT. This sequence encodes CASSWDLGGAFF.